A single sample is the source of the 13 T cell receptor beta chains below, sequenced in a study of cytomegalovirus exposure and HLA in healthy donors. Measured with immunoSEQ multiplex PCR; TCRdb has only the in-frame clones, and not every one. The data show 240,000 or so clones, around 85% seen once. Sequencing was performed on PBMCs. The receptors derive from a woman aged 25 to 39 in good health and CMV-seropositive.

The V and J genes are TRBV18 and TRBJ2-2; TRBD1 might be the D (6 bases). V was trimmed by 4 bases and J by 1 base, leaving 10 bases between them. Per the germline V gene, CDR1 is KGHSH and CDR2 is LQKENI. CDR3 length: 15 amino acids. The CDR3 DNA follows: TGTGCCAGCTCACTCACAGGGCTGAACACCGGGGAGCTGTTTTTT. It encodes CASSLTGLNTGELFF. Filled out from reference TRBV18 and TRBJ2-2, the complete variable domain reads NAGVMQNPRHLVRRRGQEARLRCSPMKGHSHVYWYRQLPEEGLKFMVYLQKENIIDESGMPKERFSAEFPKEGPSILRIQQVVRGDSAAYFCASSLTGLNTGELFFGEGSRLTVL.

The rearrangement uses TRBV5-1 and TRBJ1-2; 8 nucleotides match TRBD1. The CDR3 is 20 residues long. Trimming cost V 0 bases and J 0 bases; bases outside gene matches: 16. Germline CDR1 reads SGHRS; CDR2 reads YFSETQ. The CDR3 spells CASSLVQGAGLPSANYGYTF. Here the CDR3 DNA reads TGCGCCAGCAGCTTGGTTCAGGGGGCCGGTTTACCCTCGGCTAACTATGGCTACACCTTC.

This sequence joins TRBV27 and TRBJ2-1; D might be TRBD1 (6 bases). Germline-derived CDR1 and CDR2 are MNHEY and SMNVEV (reference sequence). The CDR3 runs 17 residues. V was trimmed by 6 bases and J by 2 bases, leaving 20 bases between them. The CDR3 DNA sequence: TGTGCCAGCAGCCATACTCGCGGACAGTATACCTACAATGAGCAGTTCTTC. It specifies CASSHTRGQYTYNEQFF.

The chain is built from TRBV30 and TRBJ1-2, with D hard to call. Germline V lookup: CDR1 GTSNPN, CDR2 SVGIG (reference sequence). With 0 bases removed from V and 4 bases from J, the gap between germline ends came to 15 bases. There are 15 residues in the CDR3. The CDR3 here is CAWSVVSGRLYGYTF. In DNA form, the CDR3 reads TGTGCCTGGAGTGTAGTGTCCGGCCGACTCTATGGCTACACCTTC.

The V call is TRBV6-1, the J call TRBJ1-5; the match to TRBD1 covers 7 bases. CDR3 length equals 14 residues. V lost 8 bases and J lost 2; bases outside the gene matches: 6. Germline CDR1 MNHNS, CDR2 SASEGT. CDR3: CASGAGGGNQPQHF. The CDR3 DNA reads TGTGCCAGCGGGGCAGGGGGAGGCAATCAGCCCCAGCATTTT.

This rearrangement joins TRBV5-4 to TRBJ2-7; the match to TRBD1 covers 9 bases. Germline V gene lookup returns CDR1 SGHNT and CDR2 YYREEE (reference sequence). V lost 2 bases to trimming and J lost 5 bases; unmatched junction nucleotides: 2. The length of the CDR3 is 13 residues. The CDR3 region has the DNA TGTGCCAGCAGCTTTTGGACAGGGGACGAGCAGTACTTC. This codes for CASSFWTGDEQYF. Supplemented by reference TRBV5-4 and TRBJ2-7, the full variable domain reads ETGVTQSPTHLIKTRGQQVTLRCSSQSGHNTVSWYQQALGQGPQFIFQYYREEENGRGNFPPRFSGLQFPNYSSELNVNALELDDSALYLCASSFWTGDEQYFGPGTRLTVT.

The chain has TRBV4-1 and TRBJ2-3; D is undetermined. Trimming removed 3 bases at V and 4 bases at J, with 11 bases between. The CDR3 contains 14 residues. The germline V gene encodes CDR1 MGHRA and CDR2 YSYEKL. Written as DNA, the CDR3 is TGCGCCAGCAGCCAGTTTTTGGGCGCAGATACGCAGTATTTT. Translation: CASSQFLGADTQYF.

The J gene is TRBJ2-7, the V gene TRBV7-9; no definite D call. V dropped 8 bases and J dropped 2 bases, with 4 bases sitting between them. This CDR3 is 10 amino acids long. The germline V gene encodes CDR1 SEHNR and CDR2 FQNEAQ (reference sequence). CDR3 nucleotide sequence: TGTGCCAGCTTCACCTACGAGCAGTACTTC. Translation: CASFTYEQYF.

This chain uses TRBV7-2 with TRBJ2-7; unclear D gene. The V end was cut by 1 base, the J end by 3 bases, with 13 bases between. The CDR3 spans 15 residues. Germline V gene lookup returns CDR1 SGHTA and CDR2 FQGNSA. The CDR3 spells CASSLVFRNLYEQYF. The DNA of the CDR3 is TGTGCCAGCAGCTTAGTATTCAGGAATCTCTACGAGCAGTACTTC. Variable domain in full (rest from reference TRBV7-2 and TRBJ2-7): GAGVSQSPSNKVTEKGKDVELRCDPISGHTALYWYRQSLGQGLEFLIYFQGNSAPDKSGLPSDRFSAERTGGSVSTLTIQRTQQEDSAVYLCASSLVFRNLYEQYFGPGTRLTVT.

The chain is built from TRBV19 and TRBJ2-3; D might be TRBD2 (6 bases). V was pared by 3 bases and J by 1 base, with 14 bases between. The V gene's germline CDR1 is LNHDA and CDR2 SQIVND (reference sequence). This CDR3 spans 16 amino acids. Here the CDR3 DNA reads TGTGCCAGTAGTATTCGCGGAGGCGGGGGCACAGATACGCAGTATTTT. Protein: CASSIRGGGGTDTQYF.

The chain has TRBV11-3 and TRBJ2-7, with 7 nucleotides matching TRBD1. Germline loops: CDR1 SGHNT, CDR2 YENEEA. The CDR3 runs to 16 residues. The junction had 13 bases not matched to a gene; V was cut back by 5 bases and J by 3 bases. CDR3 residues: CASSTLTQGDNYEQYF. CDR3 bases: TGTGCCAGCAGCACTCTTACTCAGGGGGATAACTACGAGCAGTACTTC.

As for this clone: At one of its ends the junction is not consistent with the germline gene, which may arise from a read error. The V and J genes are TRBV28 and TRBJ1-5, with a possible D match to TRBD1 (5 bases). CDR3 length: 11 residues. Germline-derived CDR1 and CDR2 are MDHEN and SYDVKM. The CDR3 loop is CASSLGRDAGF. CDR3 DNA sequence: TGTGCCAGCAGTTTAGGGCGGGACGCGGGTTTT.

The chain uses TRBV19 and TRBJ2-1, with 9 bases lining up with TRBD2. Losses at the gene ends were 4 bases for V and 4 bases for J; bases not matched to a gene: 5. The germline CDR1 and CDR2 sequences are LNHDA and SQIVND (reference sequence). CDR3 length: 15 residues. The CDR3 reads CASSTRLAVYNEQFF. Written as DNA, the CDR3 is TGTGCCAGTAGTACCCGACTAGCGGTTTACAATGAGCAGTTCTTC.